This is a list of T cell receptor beta chains from one sample in a study of T-cell reconstitution after alpha-beta-depleted transplantation in children. TCRdb recomputed calls from the PCR reads with MiXCR, one row per CDR3 protein. The data contain some 120,000 distinct CDR3 sequences, about 9.9% of them singletons. The sequences come from PBMCs, mostly from graft donor cells, collected 180 days after TCRalphabeta/CD19-depleted stem cell transplant. The receptors shown here come from a girl under two years old who had a stem cell transplant for combined immunodeficiency, so the T cells may come from the graft donor. CDR3s include the opening cysteine and the closing phenylalanine or tryptophan. A D gene is named only where the DNA matches it firmly. A row's size may be missing; if present it is once, few, many or a size class.

d_gene | j_gene | abundance | v_gene | CDR3nt | CDR3aa
TRBD2 | TRBJ2-1 | many | TRBV10-3 | TGTGCCATCAGTGCGACTAGCGGGAGAGAATTCAATGAGCAGTTCTTC | CAISATSGREFNEQFF
- | TRBJ2-1 | few | TRBV12-3/TRBV12-4 | TGTGCCAGCAGTGGGCTAGCGAGCTTTGACAATGAGCAGTTCTTC | CASSGLASFDNEQFF
TRBD2 | TRBJ2-3 | few | TRBV20-1 | TGCAGTTCTCTAGCGGGAGCGAATGTAGGATTGCCAGATACGCAGTATTTT | CSSLAGANVGLPDTQYF
TRBD1 | TRBJ2-5 | - | TRBV20-1 | TGCAGTGCTAGCCGGACTGGGCAGGGGGCAGAGACCCAGTACTTC | CSASRTGQGAETQYF
- | TRBJ2-5 | few | TRBV7-8 | TGTGCCAGCAGCCTCCCGGGACCCAACCAAGAGACCCAGTACTTC | CASSLPGPNQETQYF
TRBD2 | TRBJ2-1 | - | TRBV20-1 | TGCAGTGCTAGAGTGTGGCTAGCGGACTACAATGAGCAGTTCTTC | CSARVWLADYNEQFF
TRBD2 | TRBJ2-5 | - | TRBV10-3 | TGTGCCATCAGCAGCCCTAGCGGGGGGCCGGGTTTGTCGGAGACCCAGTACTTC | CAISSPSGGPGLSETQYF
TRBD2 | TRBJ2-7 | - | TRBV25-1 | TGTGCCAGCAGTGAATATTTTCTAGCGGAGGCCTACGAGCAGTACTTC | CASSEYFLAEAYEQYF
- | TRBJ2-3 | - | TRBV29-1 | TGCAGCGTTGATCGTAGGGGCAGCACAGATACGCAGTATTTT | CSVDRRGSTDTQYF
TRBD1 | TRBJ1-1 | many | TRBV5-6 | TGTGCCAGCAGCGGACAAACAGGGGGAGGTGAAGCTTTCTTT | CASSGQTGGGEAFF
TRBD2 | TRBJ2-2 | few | TRBV20-1 | TGCAGTGCTAGGGTAGCGGGGGGAAATCACACCGGGGAGCTGTTTTTT | CSARVAGGNHTGELFF
- | TRBJ2-7 | - | TRBV5-1 | TGCGCCAGCAGTAACGAGCGGAAGCCCTACGAGCAGTACTTC | CASSNERKPYEQYF
- | TRBJ2-7 | - | TRBV14 | TGTGCCAGCAGCCAAGTTTTGGGCGAGCAGTACTTC | CASSQVLGEQYF
- | TRBJ1-2 | - | TRBV7-9 | TGTGCCAGCAGCACCGACGTTAACCTGGCCTATGGCTACACCTTC | CASSTDVNLAYGYTF
TRBD1 | TRBJ1-1 | few | TRBV15 | TGTGCCACCAGCAGAACAGGGGTTTGGACTGAAGCTTTCTTT | CATSRTGVWTEAFF
- | TRBJ1-2 | - | TRBV27 | TGTGCCAGCAGTTTAGCGGCAGGGCTAGGCTACACCTTC | CASSLAAGLGYTF
- | TRBJ1-2 | few | TRBV28 | TGTGCCAGCAGTTTTACCGTTTACTATGGCTACACCTTC | CASSFTVYYGYTF
- | TRBJ2-2 | few | TRBV12-3/TRBV12-4 | TGTGCCAGCAGTTTACATCCAGGGAGCACCGGGGAGCTGTTTTTT | CASSLHPGSTGELFF
- | TRBJ1-5 | few | TRBV7-6 | TGTGCCAGCAGCTTAAGGGTCGAACAGCCCCAGCATTTT | CASSLRVEQPQHF
- | TRBJ2-3 | - | TRBV9 | TGTGCCAGCAGCGGAGATACGCAGTATTTT | CASSGDTQYF
TRBD2 | TRBJ2-3 | - | TRBV6-4 | TGTGCCAGCAACCCAGCGGGGGCCACAGATACGCAGTATTTT | CASNPAGATDTQYF
TRBD1 | TRBJ2-2 | many | TRBV11-1 | TGTGCCAGCAGCTTGGCCGGGACAGGGGGCGAACGTTATATCACCGGGGAGCTGTTTTTT | CASSLAGTGGERYITGELFF
TRBD1 | TRBJ1-2 | - | TRBV20-1 | TGCACCGCTACTGGGACAGGGTATAGCTACACCTTC | CTATGTGYSYTF
- | TRBJ2-3 | few | TRBV15 | TGTGCCACCAGCAGAGTTCCTCGGCGGGGCCAGGGGGATACGCAGTATTTT | CATSRVPRRGQGDTQYF
- | TRBJ1-1 | many | TRBV12-3/TRBV12-4 | TGTGCCAGCAGTTTAATGAACACTGAAGCTTTCTTT | CASSLMNTEAFF
TRBD2 | TRBJ2-1 | many | TRBV29-1 | TGCAGCGTTCTCGGGACTAGCGGGGGAGGACAGTTCTTC | CSVLGTSGGGQFF
TRBD1 | TRBJ2-7 | many | TRBV7-2 | TGTGCCAGCAGCGATCGGACAGGAACCTACGAGCAGTACTTC | CASSDRTGTYEQYF
TRBD2 | TRBJ2-1 | - | TRBV18 | TGTGCCAGCTCACCCCAAACGAGGCGGGGGACCGACAATGAGCAGTTCTTC | CASSPQTRRGTDNEQFF
TRBD2 | TRBJ2-7 | few | TRBV6-2/TRBV6-3 | TGTGCCAGCAGTTACGGTCTAGCGGGGGCCCTCACCTACGAGCAGTACTTC | CASSYGLAGALTYEQYF
- | TRBJ2-1 | many | TRBV7-9 | TGTGCCAGCAGGCCGGGGGCGGCTGAGCAGTTCTTC | CASRPGAAEQFF
- | TRBJ1-1 | few | TRBV5-1 | TGCGCCAGCAGCTTCGGTGACCAGGGGCTGCAAGCTTTCTTT | CASSFGDQGLQAFF
- | TRBJ2-6 | few | TRBV5-6 | TGTGCCAGCAGCTCGGTGATTTCCGGGGGTGCCGGGGCCAACGTCCTGACTTTC | CASSSVISGGAGANVLTF
TRBD2 | TRBJ2-1 | - | TRBV5-1 | TGCGCCAGCAGCCCTAGCGGGAGGGCCGACAATGAGCAGTTCTTC | CASSPSGRADNEQFF
- | TRBJ1-1 | - | TRBV5-1 | TGCGCCAGCAGCTGGGAAGGGCTGAACACTGAAGCTTTCTTT | CASSWEGLNTEAFF
TRBD2 | TRBJ2-2 | few | TRBV27 | TGTGCCAGCAGTTTATTAGCGGGAAGGACCGGGGAGCTGTTTTTT | CASSLLAGRTGELFF
TRBD2 | TRBJ2-1 | few | TRBV29-1 | TGCAGCGTTGATGAGCTAGCGGGAGGGCCTAGATTCGATGAGCAGTTCTTC | CSVDELAGGPRFDEQFF
TRBD1 | TRBJ2-5 | few | TRBV7-2 | TGTGCCAGCAGCTTAGGAGACAGGGGTGTGGAGACCCAGTACTTC | CASSLGDRGVETQYF
- | TRBJ1-2 | - | TRBV7-2 | TGTGCCAGCAGCTTAGCTCCGGGAGCACAAGATGGCTACACCTTC | CASSLAPGAQDGYTF
TRBD2 | TRBJ2-1 | many | TRBV7-3 | TGTGCCAGCAGCTTGATTAGCGGGAGCTGGAATGAGCAGTTCTTC | CASSLISGSWNEQFF
TRBD1 | TRBJ2-4 | many | TRBV20-1 | TGCAGTGCTTGGGACAGCCGGGCAAAAAACATTCAGTACTTC | CSAWDSRAKNIQYF
- | TRBJ1-5 | - | TRBV7-2 | TGTGCCAGCAGCTTGCAGGGAAATAGCAATCAGCCCCAGCATTTT | CASSLQGNSNQPQHF
TRBD2 | TRBJ2-3 | few | TRBV19 | TGTGCCAGTAGTATACCCGGGACTAGCATCAATCCGCAGTATTTT | CASSIPGTSINPQYF
- | TRBJ1-5 | many | TRBV29-1 | TGCAGCGTTGGCGGTGCGTATCAGCCCCAGCATTTT | CSVGGAYQPQHF
- | TRBJ1-1 | - | TRBV7-2 | TGTGCCAGCAGCTTAGCGGCAGGTTACACTGAAGCTTTCTTT | CASSLAAGYTEAFF
- | TRBJ2-1 | - | TRBV5-1 | TGCGCCAGCAGGGGACTTCGCTCCTACAATGAGCAGTTCTTC | CASRGLRSYNEQFF
- | TRBJ2-2 | - | TRBV3-1 | TGTGCCAGCAGCCAAGCGTTGTCGTACACCGGGGAGCTGTTTTTT | CASSQALSYTGELFF
TRBD1 | TRBJ1-2 | - | TRBV20-1 | TGCAGAACTGACAGGGGGCATGGCTACACCTTC | CRTDRGHGYTF
TRBD2 | TRBJ2-5 | - | TRBV7-9 | TGTGCCAGCAGCCCAGGAGGTCTAGCGGCCTTCCAAGAGACCCAGTACTTC | CASSPGGLAAFQETQYF
TRBD2 | TRBJ2-7 | few | TRBV5-1 | TGCGCCAGCAGCTTGGGACTAGCGGGAGTAAGGGAGCAGTACTTC | CASSLGLAGVREQYF
TRBD2 | TRBJ2-7 | - | TRBV4-2 | TGTGCCAACAGCCGGTCAGCACTAGCGGGGGGGCCCAACGAGCAGTACTTC | CANSRSALAGGPNEQYF
- | TRBJ2-5 | few | TRBV18 | TGTGCCAGCTCACCACCGAGCAGCCGACAAGAGACCCAGTACTTC | CASSPPSSRQETQYF
- | TRBJ1-5 | many | TRBV29-1 | TGCAGCGTTGGGGTAGGGAATCAGCCCCAGCATTTT | CSVGVGNQPQHF